The clone carrying this T cell receptor beta chain was counted only a few times. Its antigen is as yet unknown. Researchers prepared the TCRbeta library using unique molecular identifiers, the study reports. TCRdb re-called the PCR reads with MiXCR, one entry per CDR3 protein. Of 900,000 or so distinct CDR3 sequences in the sample, roughly 15% were seen once. This sample is part of a study of T-cell reconstitution after alpha-beta-depleted transplantation in children. Trimming removed 5 bases at V and 3 bases at J, with 13 bases between. This CDR3 contains 14 residues. CDR1 is SGHAT, CDR2 FQNNGV, per germline. Whole-study findings and limits: By one year post-transplant, T-cell counts and diversity largely arose from T cells that were newly produced. In some patients, recipient T cells and intrathymic progenitors surviving conditioning explained high day-60 diversity. Expanded clones from the graft, numbering several hundred, reportedly supplied alpha-beta T cells about two months after transplant.

The chain carries TRBV11-2 and TRBJ1-1; D call uncertain. The sample consisted of PBMCs, mostly from graft donor cells, taken 360 days after TCRalphabeta/CD19-depleted stem cell transplant. The clonotype originates from a male patient younger than 18 who had a stem cell transplant for acute lymphoblastic leukemia, so the T cells may come from the graft donor. CDR3 protein: CASSPLMTHTEAFF. The CDR3 DNA sequence: TGTGCCAGCAGCCCTCTTATGACACACACTGAAGCTTTCTTT.